The sequence of this TCR beta chain was determined in a study of blood T cell repertoires in COVID-19. Study-level information: Both acute and convalescent COVID-19 samples were obtained from the United States, Italy and Spain.

This table comes from immunoSEQ multiplex PCR, and its TCRdb copy is limited to in-frame clones, with some not included. Of more than 200,000 clones listed, roughly 88% were seen once; the top ten hold about 1.4%. Germline loops: CDR1 GTSNPN, CDR2 SVGIG (reference sequence). The CDR3 sequence is 16 residues long. V shed 2 bases and J 3 bases; nucleotides not matched to a gene: 5. Source material: peripheral blood. This sequence originates from a woman aged 35 to 49 who had recovered from COVID-19. This chain links TRBV30 with TRBJ2-1, with 12 nucleotides matching TRBD2. CDR3: CAWSLAGGTIYNEQFF. CDR3 bases: TGTGCCTGGAGTCTAGCGGGGGGGACGATCTACAATGAGCAGTTCTTC.